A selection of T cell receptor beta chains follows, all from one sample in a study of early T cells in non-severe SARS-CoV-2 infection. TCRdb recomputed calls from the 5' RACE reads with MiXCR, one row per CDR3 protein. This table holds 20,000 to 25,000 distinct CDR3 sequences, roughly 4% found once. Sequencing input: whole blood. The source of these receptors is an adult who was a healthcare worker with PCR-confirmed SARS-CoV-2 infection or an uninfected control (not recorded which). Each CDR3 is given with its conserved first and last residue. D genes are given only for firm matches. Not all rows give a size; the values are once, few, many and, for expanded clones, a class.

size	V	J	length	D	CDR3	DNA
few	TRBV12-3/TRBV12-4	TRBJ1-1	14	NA	CASSLAGGDTEAFF	TGTGCCAGCAGTTTAGCAGGGGGTGACACTGAAGCTTTCTTT
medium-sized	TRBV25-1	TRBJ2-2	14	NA	CASSKLRGPRELFF	TGTGCCAGCAGCAAACTCCGGGGGCCCCGGGAGCTGTTTTTT
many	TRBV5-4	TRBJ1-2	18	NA	CASSLAGVVQGSNYGYTF	TGTGCCAGCAGCTTGGCCGGTGTAGTCCAGGGCAGTAACTATGGCTACACCTTC
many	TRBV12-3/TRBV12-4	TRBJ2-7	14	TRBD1	CASTRTGGGTEQYF	TGTGCCAGCACCCGGACAGGGGGCGGGACCGAGCAGTACTTC
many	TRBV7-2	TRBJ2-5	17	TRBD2	CASSQGLAGGIQETQYF	TGTGCCAGCAGCCAAGGACTAGCGGGAGGTATCCAAGAGACCCAGTACTTC
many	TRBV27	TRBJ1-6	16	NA	CASRERGANYNSPLHF	TGTGCCAGCCGCGAACGGGGGGCCAACTATAATTCACCCCTCCACTTT
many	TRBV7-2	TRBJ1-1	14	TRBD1	CASSPGQGYPEAFF	TGTGCCAGCAGCCCGGGACAGGGTTACCCTGAAGCTTTCTTT
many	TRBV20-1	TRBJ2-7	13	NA	CSARFGTPDEQYF	TGCAGTGCTCGATTCGGGACTCCAGACGAGCAGTACTTC
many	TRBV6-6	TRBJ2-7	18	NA	CASSYSSRRGADSYEQYF	TGTGCCAGCAGTTACTCGAGTAGAAGAGGGGCCGACTCCTACGAGCAGTACTTC
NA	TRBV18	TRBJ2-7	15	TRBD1	CASSPGQGFSYEQYF	TGTGCCAGCTCACCGGGACAGGGTTTTTCCTACGAGCAGTACTTC
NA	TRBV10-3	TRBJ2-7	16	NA	CAISEAGTHKTYEQYF	TGTGCCATCAGTGAGGCCGGGACTCATAAGACCTACGAGCAGTACTTC
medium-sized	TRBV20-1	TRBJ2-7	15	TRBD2	CSASDPGLAAYEQYF	TGCAGTGCTAGTGACCCGGGACTAGCGGCCTACGAGCAGTACTTC
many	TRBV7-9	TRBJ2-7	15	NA	CASSHSGDRRGEQYF	TGTGCCAGCAGCCATAGTGGCGACAGGAGGGGCGAGCAGTACTTC
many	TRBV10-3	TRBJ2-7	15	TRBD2	CAISEVGRGTYEQYF	TGTGCCATCAGTGAGGTCGGGAGGGGCACCTACGAGCAGTACTTC
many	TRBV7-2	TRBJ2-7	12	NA	CASSLVWYEQYF	TGTGCCAGCAGCTTAGTATGGTACGAGCAGTACTTC
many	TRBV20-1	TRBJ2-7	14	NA	CSAREVRGPYEQYF	TGCAGTGCTAGAGAGGTTAGAGGGCCCTACGAGCAGTACTTC
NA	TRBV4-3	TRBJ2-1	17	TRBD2	CASSQAQPGLAADEQFF	TGCGCCAGCAGCCAAGCCCAACCGGGACTAGCGGCCGATGAGCAGTTCTTC
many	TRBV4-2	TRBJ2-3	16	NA	CASSQDVERLGGTQYF	TGTGCCAGCAGCCAAGATGTGGAGCGACTAGGGGGTACGCAGTATTTT
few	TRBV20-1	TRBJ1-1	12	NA	CSAPDSLFEAFF	TGCAGTGCACCGGACAGTTTGTTTGAAGCTTTCTTT
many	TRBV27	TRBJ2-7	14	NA	CASSRALEWYEQYF	TGTGCCAGCAGTAGGGCCCTTGAGTGGTACGAGCAGTACTTC
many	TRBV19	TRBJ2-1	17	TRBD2	CASSIVRLAGASNEQFF	TGTGCCAGTAGTATAGTCAGACTAGCGGGAGCGTCCAATGAGCAGTTCTTC
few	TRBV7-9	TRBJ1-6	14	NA	CASTYSGRNSPLHF	TGTGCCAGCACCTATTCGGGTCGAAACTCACCCCTCCACTTT
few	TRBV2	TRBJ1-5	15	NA	CASSERHRGNQPQHF	TGTGCCAGCAGTGAACGACACCGAGGGAATCAGCCCCAGCATTTT
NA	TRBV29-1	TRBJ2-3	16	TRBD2	CSVEEASGLITDTQYF	TGCAGCGTTGAAGAGGCTAGCGGCCTAATCACAGATACGCAGTATTTT
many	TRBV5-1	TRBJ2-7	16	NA	CASSPTEVRKSYEQYF	TGCGCCAGCAGCCCCACGGAGGTGCGGAAGTCCTACGAGCAGTACTTC
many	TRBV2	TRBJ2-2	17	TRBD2	CASIQTSGRASTGELFF	TGTGCCAGCATCCAAACTAGCGGGAGGGCCAGCACCGGGGAGCTGTTTTTT
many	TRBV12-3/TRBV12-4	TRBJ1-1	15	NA	CASSLARSMNTEAFF	TGTGCCAGCAGTTTAGCGCGTTCCATGAACACTGAAGCTTTCTTT
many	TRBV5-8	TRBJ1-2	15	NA	CASSLSIGQLYGYTF	TGTGCCAGCAGCTTGTCGATTGGTCAGCTCTATGGCTACACCTTC
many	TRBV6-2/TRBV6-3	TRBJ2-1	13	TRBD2	CASWAGVGNEQFF	TGTGCCAGCTGGGCGGGAGTGGGGAATGAGCAGTTCTTC
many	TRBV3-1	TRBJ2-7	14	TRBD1	CASSQQTGTYEQYF	TGTGCCAGCAGCCAACAGACAGGGACCTACGAGCAGTACTTC
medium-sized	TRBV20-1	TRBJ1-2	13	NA	CSAKGELEDGYTF	TGCAGTGCTAAGGGCGAATTGGAGGATGGCTACACCTTC
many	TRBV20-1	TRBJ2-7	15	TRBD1	CSASSIGTAAYEQYF	TGCAGTGCTAGTAGCATCGGGACAGCAGCCTACGAGCAGTACTTC
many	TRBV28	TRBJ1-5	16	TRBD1	CASSSRQGGSNQPQHF	TGTGCCAGCAGTTCCCGACAGGGGGGGAGCAATCAGCCCCAGCATTTT
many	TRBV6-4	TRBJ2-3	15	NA	CASSDGATLWDTQYF	TGTGCCAGCAGTGACGGGGCAACCCTCTGGGATACGCAGTATTTT
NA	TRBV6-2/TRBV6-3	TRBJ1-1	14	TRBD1	CASGAGGRGTEAFF	TGTGCCAGCGGCGCAGGGGGTCGTGGCACTGAAGCTTTCTTT
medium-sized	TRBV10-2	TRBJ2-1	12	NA	CASSQVASVGFF	TGCGCCAGCAGTCAAGTAGCGTCGGTGGGGTTCTTC
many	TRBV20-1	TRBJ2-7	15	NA	CSARDPFRDSYEQYF	TGCAGTGCTAGAGATCCTTTCAGGGACTCCTACGAGCAGTACTTC
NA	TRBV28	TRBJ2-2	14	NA	CASLPEGYTGELFF	TGTGCCAGCCTGCCAGAGGGGTATACCGGGGAGCTGTTTTTT
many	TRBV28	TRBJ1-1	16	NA	CASSLYTGPSNTEAFF	TGTGCCAGCAGTTTGTATACAGGGCCATCGAACACTGAAGCTTTCTTT
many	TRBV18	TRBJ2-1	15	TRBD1	CASSPLQGGYNEQFF	TGTGCCAGCTCACCACTACAGGGGGGATACAATGAGCAGTTCTTC
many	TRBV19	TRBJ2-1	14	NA	CASSHKGTYNEQFF	TGTGCCAGTAGCCACAAGGGAACCTACAATGAGCAGTTCTTC
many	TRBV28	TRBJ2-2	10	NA	CATSTGELFF	TGTGCCACAAGCACCGGGGAGCTGTTTTTT
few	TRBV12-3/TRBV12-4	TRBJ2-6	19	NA	CASNSHDSLLLSGANVLTF	TGTGCCAGCAACAGCCATGACAGCCTACTACTCTCTGGGGCCAACGTCCTGACTTTC
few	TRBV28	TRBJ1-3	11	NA	CATVLGNTIYF	TGTGCCACGGTGCTAGGAAACACCATATATTTT
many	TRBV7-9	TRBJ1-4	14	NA	CASSLGGQFEKLFF	TGTGCCAGCAGCTTAGGAGGGCAATTCGAAAAACTGTTTTTT
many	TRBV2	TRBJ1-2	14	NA	CASRAGSSNYGYTF	TGTGCCAGCAGGGCCGGGTCTTCTAACTATGGCTACACCTTC